Sequencing of this T cell receptor beta chain was carried out in a study of T-cell reconstitution after alpha-beta-depleted transplantation in children. Study conclusions and caveats: From newly produced T cells came most of the T-cell counts and diversity one year after transplant. It was reported that alpha-beta T cells came from several hundred expanded graft clones (about two months after transplant). Several patients had high TCRbeta diversity at day 60; it came from surviving recipient T cells and thymic progenitors.

Germline V lookup: CDR1 SGHVS, CDR2 FNYEAQ. CDR3 length: 15 residues. V trimming: 1 base; J trimming: 0 bases; junction bases outside the gene matches: 3. Unique molecular identifiers were built into the TCRbeta library. TCRdb re-called the PCR reads through MiXCR, storing one row per CDR3 protein. The sample shows some 200,000 distinct CDR3 sequences, approximately 7% of them seen only once. This clonotype was counted between two and nine times. Its cognate antigen is unknown. Sequencing was performed on PBMCs, taken before TCRalphabeta/CD19-depleted stem cell transplant. This sequence joins TRBV7-6 and TRBJ2-7, with 7 bases lining up with TRBD1. This receptor was identified in a boy younger than 10 with acute lymphoblastic leukemia, due to receive a stem cell transplant. CDR3: CASSLGQGVSYEQYF. The CDR3 DNA reads TGTGCCAGCAGCTTAGGGCAGGGGGTCTCCTACGAGCAGTACTTC.